This entry lists 23 T cell receptor beta chains sequenced from one sample in a study of blood T cell repertoires in COVID-19. The assay was immunoSEQ multiplex PCR, and TCRdb's table has in-frame clones only and misses some. The repertoire holds about 330,000 clones, with roughly 90% as singletons. The sequencing input was peripheral blood. These receptors came from a woman aged 50 to 60 with active or convalescent COVID-19.

In this sample, this clone turned up once. The chain uses TRBV10-2 and TRBJ1-5; D is unclear. This CDR3 comprises 13 residues. V was clipped by 8 bases and J by 3 bases, with 11 bases between them. Germline V CDR1 and CDR2: WSHSY, SAAADI. Here the CDR3 reads CASRLGLNQPQHF. In DNA form, the CDR3 reads TGCGCCAGCCGATTAGGACTCAATCAGCCCCAGCATTTT.

The chain uses TRBV2 and TRBJ2-7, with 7 bases fitting TRBD2. Per germline, CDR1 SNHLY and CDR2 FYNNEI. This CDR3 spans 15 amino acids. Trimming removed 0 bases from V and 2 bases from J; junction bases left unmatched: 4. The CDR3 loop reads CASSEASGATYEQYF. In DNA form, the CDR3 reads TGTGCCAGCAGTGAAGCCAGCGGGGCGACCTACGAGCAGTACTTC.

The V call is TRBV19, the J call TRBJ1-5; 9 bases match TRBD1. Germline trimming cut 8 bases from V and 7 bases from J; bases unmatched to any gene: 6. This CDR3 is 13 amino acids long. Germline CDR1 reads LNHDA; CDR2 reads SQIVND (reference sequence). The CDR3 DNA reads TGTGCCAGTTCGACAGGGGGTAAACAGCCCCAGCATTTT. Amino acids: CASSTGGKQPQHF.

This chain connects TRBV10-1 to TRBJ1-5; D remains unclear. This CDR3 comprises 20 residues. V shed 5 bases and J shed 2 bases, with 28 bases lying between them. From germline, CDR1 is WNHNN and CDR2 SYGVQD (reference sequence). CDR3 region: CASSFVPGSFPPSRNQPQHF. CDR3 in DNA: TGCGCCAGCAGTTTCGTCCCGGGGAGTTTTCCACCCTCACGCAATCAGCCCCAGCATTTT.

The chain combines TRBV28 with TRBJ2-7; D may be TRBD2 (6 bases). CDR3 length: 16 residues. Between the trimmed V and J ends, which lost 7 bases and 3 bases, there was a span of 22 bases. CDR1 is MDHEN and CDR2 is SYDVKM in the germline V gene. This CDR3 reads CASTTPLQGLFYEQYF. Here the CDR3 DNA reads TGTGCCAGCACCACCCCCCTCCAGGGACTCTTCTACGAGCAGTACTTC.

The V call is TRBV28, the J call TRBJ2-7, with TRBD1 matching over 8 bases. V lost 4 bases to trimming and J lost 3 bases; unmatched junction nucleotides: 8. Germline loops: CDR1 MDHEN, CDR2 SYDVKM. The CDR3 is 15 residues long. CDR3 nucleotide sequence: TGTGCCAGCAGTTCCAGGACAGGGTTCGTCTACGAGCAGTACTTC. Its translation: CASSSRTGFVYEQYF.

The chain joins TRBV4-2 to TRBJ1-4; 9 bases are a match to TRBD1. V was clipped by 3 bases and J by 8 bases; unmatched bases: 7. The germline gives CDR1 LGHNA, CDR2 YNFKEQ. The CDR3 totals 15 residues. The CDR3 reads CASSQGDRAGEKLFF. CDR3 sequence (DNA): TGTGCCAGCAGCCAGGGGGACAGGGCAGGGGAAAAACTGTTTTTT.

This clone was detected a few times. The V and J genes are TRBV9 and TRBJ1-5; unclear D gene. Germline CDR1 is SGDLS and CDR2 is YYNGEE. Trimming left V 1 base short and J 1 base short, with 9 bases between. The CDR3 has 15 residues. The CDR3 is CASSVQAESNQPQHF. CDR3 nucleotides: TGTGCCAGCAGCGTACAGGCAGAGAGCAATCAGCCCCAGCATTTT.

The chain joins TRBV24-1 to TRBJ2-5, with D possibly matching TRBD2 (6 bases). Trimming took 4 bases from V and 5 from J, leaving 16 bases between them. Germline-derived CDR1 and CDR2 are KGHDR and SFDVKD. This CDR3 has 15 amino acids. The CDR3 spells CATSDPRGTGETQYF. Written as DNA, the CDR3 is TGTGCCACCAGTGACCCCCGGGGGACCGGTGAGACCCAGTACTTC.

This chain uses TRBV4-3 with TRBJ2-3; the match to TRBD2 covers 11 bases. Germline V gives CDR1 LGHNA, CDR2 YSLEER. J was trimmed by 7 bases and V by 0 bases; bases with no gene match: 6. The CDR3 runs to 16 residues. The CDR3 DNA sequence: TGCGCCAGCAGCCAAGAACCTAGCGGGGGGTTTCATACGCAGTATTTT. Translation gives CASSQEPSGGFHTQYF.

The rearrangement joins TRBV29-1 to TRBJ2-7, with a possible D match to TRBD2 (5 bases). This CDR3 comprises 11 residues. Germline assignment: CDR1 SQVTM and CDR2 ANQGSEA. V lost 5 bases and J lost 4, with 9 bases in between. The CDR3 here is CSVRGSYEQYF. The CDR3 bases are TGCAGCGTTCGGGGAAGTTACGAGCAGTACTTC.

A few counts support this clone. This sequence joins TRBV19 and TRBJ1-6; perhaps TRBD1 as D (5 bases). Germline assignment: CDR1 LNHDA and CDR2 SQIVND (reference sequence). Trimming removed 1 base from V and 6 bases from J, with 10 bases in between. CDR3 length equals 15 residues. The CDR3 loop is CASSIGQHVNSPLHF. CDR3 bases: TGTGCCAGTAGTATAGGACAGCACGTTAATTCACCCCTCCACTTT.

The chain couples TRBV19 to TRBJ1-6; unclear D gene. V was trimmed by 9 bases and J by 4 bases, leaving 10 bases between them. The CDR3 totals 13 residues. Germline V CDR1 and CDR2: LNHDA, SQIVND (reference sequence). The CDR3 protein is CASSAVYNSPLHF. The CDR3 bases are TGTGCCAGCTCAGCGGTATATAATTCACCCCTCCACTTT.

J is TRBJ2-5 and V is TRBV19; D is possibly TRBD2 (7 bases). Trimming removed 7 bases from V and 5 bases from J, with 20 bases in between. CDR3 size: 15 residues. Germline V gene sequence: CDR1 LNHDA, CDR2 SQIVND (reference sequence). The CDR3: CASNPVGGGEETQYF. CDR3 bases: TGTGCCAGTAACCCCGTGGGGGGGGGCGAGGAGACCCAGTACTTC.

This sequence joins TRBV5-8 and TRBJ1-6, with 7 bases matching TRBD1. CDR1 and CDR2 from the germline V gene are SGHTS and YDEGEE. This CDR3 is 14 amino acids long. J gave up 6 bases and V 0 bases, and 0 bases lay outside the gene matches. The CDR3 sequence is CASSLAGGNSPLHF. CDR3 nucleotides: TGTGCCAGCAGCTTGGCAGGGGGTAATTCACCCCTCCACTTT.

The sample holds one count of this clone. This chain connects TRBV7-2 to TRBJ2-1; D is possibly TRBD2 (6 bases). Per germline, CDR1 SGHTA and CDR2 FQGNSA. The germline V and J ends were trimmed by 2 bases and 3 bases, with 14 bases remaining between them. This CDR3 has 16 residues. As DNA, the CDR3 is TGTGCCAGCAGCTTATCCTGGGCTAGCGACTACAATGAGCAGTTCTTC. This sequence encodes CASSLSWASDYNEQFF.

The gene calls are TRBV6-1 and TRBJ1-2; TRBD1 agrees at 11 bases. Germline V gene lookup returns CDR1 MNHNS and CDR2 SASEGT. The CDR3 contains 15 residues. Losses at the gene ends were 3 bases for V and 7 bases for J; bases not matched to a gene: 7. CDR3 in amino acids: CASSEGQGGYFGYTF. CDR3 coding DNA: TGTGCCAGCAGTGAGGGACAGGGGGGGTATTTTGGCTACACCTTC.

This chain joins TRBV7-2 and TRBJ2-3; 7 bases fit TRBD2. Losses at the gene ends were 6 bases for V and 4 bases for J; bases not matched to a gene: 10. CDR1 is SGHTA, CDR2 FQGNSA, per germline. This CDR3 contains 15 residues. CDR3 sequence (DNA): TGTGCCAGCAGACCAGCGGGGCTCATCGCAGATACGCAGTATTTT. Protein: CASRPAGLIADTQYF.

The rearrangement links TRBV19 to TRBJ1-5; TRBD1 agrees at 8 bases. The CDR3 is 16 residues long. V gave up 3 bases and J gave up 3 bases; unmatched junction bases: 7. CDR1 is LNHDA and CDR2 is SQIVND in the germline V gene (reference sequence). The CDR3 spells CASSMVRQGANQPQHF. In nucleotides, the CDR3 is TGTGCCAGTAGTATGGTTAGGCAGGGGGCCAATCAGCCCCAGCATTTT.

V gene TRBV7-3 combines with J gene TRBJ1-1, with 8 bases fitting TRBD1. This CDR3 is 13 amino acids long. Germline-derived CDR1 and CDR2 are SGHTA and FQGTGA. The ends lost 2 bases at V and 7 bases at J; junction bases unmatched: 3. CDR3 protein: CASSLGTGNEAFF. The CDR3 DNA follows: TGTGCCAGCAGCTTAGGGACAGGAAATGAAGCTTTCTTT.

This chain links TRBV28 with TRBJ1-2; TRBD1 matches at 7 bases. Germline V gives CDR1 MDHEN, CDR2 SYDVKM. V lost 5 bases, J lost 5 bases, and 11 bases stayed unmatched. The CDR3 totals 15 residues. The CDR3 here is CASSRRPGGRYGYTF. Here the CDR3 DNA reads TGTGCCAGCAGTCGACGCCCAGGGGGGAGGTATGGCTACACCTTC.

The J gene is TRBJ2-5, the V gene TRBV4-2, with 7 bases lining up with TRBD2. This CDR3 has 15 amino acids. Germline CDR1 and CDR2: LGHNA and YNFKEQ. Trimming at V came to 1 base and at J to 1 base, leaving 3 bases not matched to a gene. DNA for the CDR3: TGTGCCAGCAGCCAAGCCGGGGAGGGCCAAGAGACCCAGTACTTC. Translating gives CASSQAGEGQETQYF.

V usage is TRBV30 and J usage is TRBJ1-2; 8 positions agree with TRBD1. Germline V gene lookup returns CDR1 GTSNPN and CDR2 SVGIG (reference sequence). The CDR3 runs 13 residues. V was clipped by 1 base and J by 8 bases; unmatched bases: 6. The DNA of the CDR3 is TGTGCCTGGAGTGGTGGACAGGGTTGGGGCTACACCTTC. Its protein is CAWSGGQGWGYTF.